This T cell receptor (beta chain) was found in a study of CD8 T cells in Susac syndrome. Study-level findings and limits: CD4+ T cell repertoires in Susac syndrome exhibited no evidence of clonal expansion.

The CDR3 covers 15 residues. J lost 0 bases, V lost 5 bases, and 2 bases had no gene match. Germline loops: CDR1 DFQATT, CDR2 SNEGSKA (reference sequence). A quantity of roughly 0.5 to 1 ug RNA underwent reverse transcription using random hexamers. TCR beta CDR3 was amplified by immunoSEQ multiplex PCR. This amplification extended across 54 Vbeta and 13 Jbeta segments. MiXCR was run by TCRdb on the immunoSEQ multiplex PCR reads, yielding one entry per CDR3 protein. The sample yields tens of thousands of distinct CDR3 sequences, around 93% seen once. As to this clonotype: Its target is not known.

CD8+ and CD4+ T cells taken from blood had their TCR beta sequenced. V gene TRBV20-1 combines with J gene TRBJ1-6; 9 nucleotides match TRBD1. The TCR comes from a human donor with Susac syndrome. Sample: CD4+ T cells from PBMCs. The CDR3 nucleotides are TGCAGTGCTGACAGGGGGAGCTCCTATAATTCACCCCTCCACTTT. It codes for CSADRGSSYNSPLHF.